The 27 T cell receptor beta chains listed next were all sequenced from one sample in a study of cytomegalovirus exposure and HLA in healthy donors. The primer mix had 60 Vbeta and 13 Jbeta primers. The data were produced by immunoSEQ multiplex PCR, yet TCRdb's version contains in-frame clones alone and is incomplete. Of 160,000 or so clones in the sample, almost 85% were seen once. Sequencing was performed on PBMCs. These receptors all stem from a woman aged 50 to 60 in good health and CMV-seronegative.

This chain uses TRBV27 with TRBJ2-6; 9 nucleotides align to TRBD1. With 2 bases clipped from V and 3 bases from J, the junction kept 5 bases outside the gene matches. Germline CDR1 MNHEY, CDR2 SMNVEV (reference sequence). This CDR3 comprises 17 residues. DNA for the CDR3: TGTGCCAGCAGTTTAAGGGGACAGGGATTTGGGGCCAACGTCCTGACTTTC. It codes for CASSLRGQGFGANVLTF.

This clone was seen a few times. This rearrangement joins TRBV28 to TRBJ2-6; D possibly corresponds to TRBD2 (5 bases). This CDR3 has 18 residues. Germline V CDR1 and CDR2: MDHEN, SYDVKM. Deletions cut 4 bases from V and 0 bases from J, with 16 bases between. CDR3 DNA sequence: TGTGCCAGCAGTTCGGTCACGAGGGCCTACTCTGGGGCCAACGTCCTGACTTTC. The encoded protein is CASSSVTRAYSGANVLTF.

The V call is TRBV28, the J call TRBJ2-7, with 9 positions matching TRBD1. Trimming at V came to 6 bases and at J to 4 bases, leaving 7 bases not matched to a gene. Germline values: CDR1 MDHEN, CDR2 SYDVKM. The CDR3 totals 14 residues. This chain's CDR3 is CASSSGTGSYEQYF. For the CDR3, the DNA is TGTGCCAGCAGCTCCGGGACAGGGTCTTACGAGCAGTACTTC.

This clone was recorded a few times. This sequence joins TRBV5-1 and TRBJ2-5; 15 nucleotides match TRBD2. Germline CDR1 reads SGHRS; CDR2 reads YFSETQ. V shed 4 bases and J 5 bases; nucleotides not matched to a gene: 9. The CDR3 runs to 17 residues. The CDR3 is CASSLGLAGGLGETQYF. The CDR3 DNA sequence: TGCGCCAGCAGCCTAGGACTAGCGGGGGGGCTTGGTGAGACCCAGTACTTC.

The CDR3 DNA sequence: TGTGCCAGTAGTACCCGACAGGGTCAGGGTGAAGCTTTCTTT. This codes for CASSTRQGQGEAFF. The chain carries TRBV19 and TRBJ1-1; the match to TRBD1 covers 7 bases. V trimming: 4 bases; J trimming: 7 bases; junction bases outside the gene matches: 9. Germline V lookup: CDR1 LNHDA, CDR2 SQIVND (reference sequence). CDR3 length: 14 residues.

This chain's CDR3 is CASSLALPGSVTDTQYF. The DNA for the CDR3 is TGTGCCAGCAGCTTAGCTTTGCCAGGGTCAGTCACAGATACGCAGTATTTT. The V and J genes are TRBV7-2 and TRBJ2-3; possibly TRBD1 for D (5 bases). Germline V gene data show CDR1 as SGHTA and CDR2 as FQGNSA. CDR3 size: 17 residues. The ends were cut back, 0 bases at V and 2 bases at J, with 15 bases in the middle.

CDR3 in DNA: TGTGCCAGTAGTCTCCGGGACAGGGGGTCATACGAGCAGTACTTC. This translates into CASSLRDRGSYEQYF. V usage is TRBV19 and J usage is TRBJ2-7, with TRBD1 identical over 11 bases. Germline V gene sequence: CDR1 LNHDA, CDR2 SQIVND (reference sequence). V shed 5 bases and J 4 bases; nucleotides not matched to a gene: 7. This CDR3 comprises 15 residues.

This CDR3 reads CASSQDSGNTEAFF. CDR3 coding DNA: TGCGCCAGCAGCCAAGACTCCGGGAACACTGAAGCTTTCTTT. V is TRBV4-3 and J is TRBJ1-1; D is ambiguous. Deletions cut 0 bases from V and 1 base from J, with 6 bases between. The CDR3 spans 14 residues. Germline CDR1 and CDR2: LGHNA and YSLEER.

This clone was observed once. The chain uses TRBV7-2 and TRBJ2-5, with D maybe TRBD1 (5 bases). CDR1 and CDR2 (germline): SGHTA, FQGNSA. CDR3 length equals 13 residues. V lost 8 bases to trimming and J lost 2 bases, with 12 bases between them. The CDR3 protein is CASQIRQQETQYF. In nucleotides, the CDR3 is TGTGCCAGCCAAATTCGACAGCAAGAGACCCAGTACTTC. Full variable domain (outside the CDR3, taken from reference TRBV7-2 and TRBJ2-5): GAGVSQSPSNKVTEKGKDVELRCDPISGHTALYWYRQSLGQGLEFLIYFQGNSAPDKSGLPSDRFSAERTGGSVSTLTIQRTQQEDSAVYLCASQIRQQETQYFGPGTRLLVL.

This clone has more than one count but fewer than ten. This chain connects TRBV19 to TRBJ1-1, with a tentative D call TRBD1 (6 bases). V lost 5 bases and J lost 5, with 12 bases in between. This CDR3 region has 13 residues. Germline V gene data show CDR1 as LNHDA and CDR2 as SQIVND (reference sequence). The CDR3 here is CASSLRGETEAFF. The DNA of the CDR3 is TGTGCCAGTAGTCTCAGGGGCGAGACTGAAGCTTTCTTT.

The chain carries TRBV28 and TRBJ2-3; weak D call: TRBD1 (6 bases). The CDR3 length is 13 residues. V lost 6 bases and J lost 7, with 14 bases in between. CDR1 and CDR2 (germline): MDHEN, SYDVKM. The CDR3 DNA reads as TGTGCCAGCAGCCCCGGGACACCGCATACGCAGTATTTT. This encodes CASSPGTPHTQYF. Based on the CDR3 plus reference TRBV28 and TRBJ2-3, the full variable domain is DVKVTQSSRYLVKRTGEKVFLECVQDMDHENMFWYRQDPGLGLRLIYFSYDVKMKEKGDIPEGYSVSREKKERFSLILESASTNQTSMYLCASSPGTPHTQYFGPGTRLTVL.

The V call is TRBV28, the J call TRBJ2-1; D is unresolved. V gave up 6 bases and J gave up 3 bases, with 15 bases separating them. Germline V lookup: CDR1 MDHEN, CDR2 SYDVKM. This CDR3 has 15 residues. The CDR3 DNA reads as TGTGCCAGCAGCCGACCGGGTCCCAGCTACAATGAGCAGTTCTTC. Translated, it gives CASSRPGPSYNEQFF.

This sequence joins TRBV29-1 and TRBJ2-7; perhaps TRBD1 as D (6 bases). Germline assignment: CDR1 SQVTM and CDR2 ANQGSEA. This CDR3 has 13 residues. V lost 3 bases to trimming and J lost 3 bases, with 12 bases between them. The CDR3 bases are TGCAGCGTTGACACAGGGATATGCTACGAGCAGTACTTC. Its protein is CSVDTGICYEQYF.

The rearrangement uses TRBV5-1 and TRBJ1-5; D is possibly TRBD1 (6 bases). Deletions cut 4 bases from V and 5 bases from J, with 16 bases between. Per germline, CDR1 SGHRS and CDR2 YFSETQ. This CDR3 contains 15 residues. The CDR3 DNA reads TGCGCCAGCAGCCCGGGGACATCTAGACATCAGCCCCAGCATTTT. Its translation is CASSPGTSRHQPQHF.

This chain uses TRBV19 with TRBJ2-5, with TRBD1 matching over 9 bases. CDR1 LNHDA and CDR2 SQIVND come from the germline V gene (reference sequence). J lost 5 bases, V lost 5 bases, and 9 bases had no gene match. This CDR3 region has 15 residues. This chain's CDR3 is CASSSSGTGYETQYF. CDR3 coding DNA: TGTGCCAGTAGTTCCTCCGGGACAGGGTATGAGACCCAGTACTTC.

V is TRBV7-9 and J is TRBJ2-5, with 11 bases identical to TRBD2. The CDR3 length is 15 residues. After removal of 4 bases from V and 5 bases from J, the junction contained 6 bases not matched to a gene. Germline CDR1 reads SEHNR; CDR2 reads FQNEAQ (reference sequence). CDR3 loop: CASSYYSGGDETQYF. In nucleotides, the CDR3 is TGTGCCAGCAGCTATTATAGCGGGGGGGATGAGACCCAGTACTTC.

This rearrangement joins TRBV27 to TRBJ1-2; maybe TRBD1 (5 bases). Germline CDR1 and CDR2: MNHEY and SMNVEV (reference sequence). The germline V and J ends were trimmed by 2 bases and 7 bases, with 20 bases remaining between them. CDR3 size: 16 residues. The CDR3 spells CASSLEGQGGSGGYTF. The CDR3 DNA reads TGTGCCAGCAGTTTAGAAGGGCAGGGAGGTTCTGGTGGCTACACCTTC.

The rearrangement uses TRBV19 and TRBJ2-5; TRBD2 aligns across 9 bases. Germline CDR1 LNHDA, CDR2 SQIVND (reference sequence). V lost 4 bases and J lost 2; bases outside the gene matches: 8. The CDR3 is 16 residues long. CDR3 coding DNA: TGTGCCAGTAGTAAGCCGCAAGCGGGGGGACAAGAGACCCAGTACTTC. Protein sequence: CASSKPQAGGQETQYF.

The chain recombines TRBV28 with TRBJ1-5; D unclear. Deletions cut 5 bases from V and 9 bases from J, with 14 bases between. Per the germline V gene, CDR1 is MDHEN and CDR2 is SYDVKM. The CDR3 sequence is 13 residues long. CDR3 residues: CASSPVNSPPQHF. The CDR3 DNA sequence: TGTGCCAGCAGTCCAGTTAATTCCCCGCCCCAGCATTTT.

The gene calls are TRBV7-9 and TRBJ2-6, with a weak D call TRBD2 (5 bases). This CDR3 is 16 amino acids long. Trimming took 7 bases from V and 5 from J, leaving 18 bases between them. Germline lookup yields CDR1 SEHNR and CDR2 FQNEAQ (reference sequence). CDR3 amino acids: CASIHEEGVRANVLTF. The CDR3 bases are TGTGCCAGCATCCACGAAGAGGGAGTGAGGGCCAACGTCCTGACTTTC.

The DNA for the CDR3 is TGTGCCAGCAGCCACACAGGGGGCTCCTGGGACACCGGGGAGCTGTTTTTT. It codes for CASSHTGGSWDTGELFF. This sequence joins TRBV14 and TRBJ2-2, with 9 bases that match TRBD1. The CDR3 covers 17 residues. CDR1 and CDR2 from the germline V gene are SGHDN and FVKESK. V was pared by 3 bases and J by 3 bases, with 8 bases of the junction left unmatched.

CDR3 sequence reads: CASSIRLWPYEQYF. DNA of the CDR3: TGTGCCAGTAGTATTAGACTTTGGCCCTACGAGCAGTACTTC. V and J are TRBV19 and TRBJ2-7, with D unclear. The CDR3 is 14 residues long. Germline lookup yields CDR1 LNHDA and CDR2 SQIVND (reference sequence). With 3 bases removed from V and 2 bases from J, the gap between germline ends came to 11 bases.

This rearrangement joins TRBV7-9 to TRBJ1-2, with D perhaps TRBD1 (5 bases). This CDR3 has 16 residues. The germline V and J ends were trimmed by 1 base and 6 bases, with 18 bases remaining between them. Looked up from germline, CDR1 is SEHNR and CDR2 is FQNEAQ (reference sequence). The CDR3 loop is CASSLVWKPAGHGYTF. The CDR3 coding sequence is TGTGCCAGCAGCTTAGTCTGGAAACCGGCAGGGCATGGCTACACCTTC.

This chain links TRBV5-4 with TRBJ2-7; 13 nucleotides match TRBD2. Germline V lookup: CDR1 SGHNT, CDR2 YYREEE (reference sequence). CDR3 length: 16 amino acids. V trimming: 0 bases; J trimming: 2 bases; junction bases outside the gene matches: 2. CDR3 loop: CASSLAGTSGAYEQYF. DNA for the CDR3: TGTGCCAGCAGCTTGGCCGGGACTAGCGGGGCCTACGAGCAGTACTTC.

This clone has a handful of counts. V and J are TRBV2 and TRBJ1-1; no clear D gene. The CDR3 is 12 residues long. The germline V and J ends were trimmed by 7 bases and 4 bases, with 10 bases remaining between them. CDR1 is SNHLY, CDR2 FYNNEI, per germline. Written as DNA, the CDR3 is TGTGCCAGCACGCTAGTCCGCACTGAAGCTTTCTTT. Its protein is CASTLVRTEAFF.

The table lists this clone with a count of one. The chain recombines TRBV5-1 with TRBJ2-5; 9 bases align to TRBD1. The CDR3 sequence is 15 residues long. Germline assignment: CDR1 SGHRS and CDR2 YFSETQ. V gave up 4 bases and J gave up 4 bases; unmatched junction bases: 8. The DNA for the CDR3 is TGCGCCAGCAGCCCGAGGACAGGGGACGTAGAGACCCAGTACTTC. As protein: CASSPRTGDVETQYF.

This clone was seen only once. In the same sample, other DNA sequences code for this CDR3. This sequence joins TRBV18 and TRBJ2-5; D remains unclear. With 3 bases removed from V and 0 bases from J, the gap between germline ends came to 2 bases. Germline V gene lookup returns CDR1 KGHSH and CDR2 LQKENI. CDR3 length equals 12 residues. The CDR3 bases are TGTGCCAGCTCACCTAACCAAGAGACCCAGTACTTC. Protein: CASSPNQETQYF.